The T cell receptor beta chain described here comes from a study of regulatory T cells in long-lasting Graves disease. This clonotype was counted once. Time point defined: persistent/refractory GD, antithyroid drugs over 5 years with positive TRAb. RNA from PBMCs was the source of the TCR library. According to the study, TCR beta libraries were built with iRepertoire HTBI primers and CDR3-region Arm-PCR. One entry per CDR3 protein, called by TCRdb with MiXCR from the multiplex PCR reads. Of a few hundred thousand distinct CDR3 sequences in the sample, under 25% were seen once. CDR1 is MNHEY, CDR2 SMNVEV, per germline (reference sequence). V lost 6 bases and J lost 3; bases outside the gene matches: 9. CDR3 length equals 16 residues.

The material was peripheral blood mononuclear cells (PBMCs), obtained when the disease was refractory, from a patient treated with antithyroid drugs. This rearrangement joins TRBV27 to TRBJ2-1, with 9 bases aligning to TRBD2. The TCR was taken from a female donor with Graves disease. This chain's CDR3 is CASSTRLAEIYNEQFF. The CDR3 DNA reads as TGTGCCAGCAGCACGAGACTAGCGGAAATCTACAATGAGCAGTTCTTC.